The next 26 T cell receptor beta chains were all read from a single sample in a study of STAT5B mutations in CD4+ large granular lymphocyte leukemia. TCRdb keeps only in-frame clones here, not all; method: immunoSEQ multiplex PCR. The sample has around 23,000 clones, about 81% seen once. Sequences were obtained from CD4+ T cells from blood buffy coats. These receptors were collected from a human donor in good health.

CDR3 sequence (DNA): TGTGCCAGCTCCCCCGGGACAGGGAGAGAGACCCAGTACTTC. It encodes CASSPGTGRETQYF. The rearrangement joins TRBV18 to TRBJ2-5, with 9 positions matching TRBD1. The germline V gene encodes CDR1 KGHSH and CDR2 LQKENI. J was trimmed by 4 bases and V by 6 bases; bases with no gene match: 6. The CDR3 is 14 amino acids.

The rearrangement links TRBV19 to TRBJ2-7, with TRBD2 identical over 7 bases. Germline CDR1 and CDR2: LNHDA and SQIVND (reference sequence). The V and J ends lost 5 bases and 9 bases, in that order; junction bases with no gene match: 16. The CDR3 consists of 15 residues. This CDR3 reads CASSPSERGTGGQYF. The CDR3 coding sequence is TGTGCCAGTAGTCCGTCCGAGCGGGGAACGGGCGGGCAGTACTTC.

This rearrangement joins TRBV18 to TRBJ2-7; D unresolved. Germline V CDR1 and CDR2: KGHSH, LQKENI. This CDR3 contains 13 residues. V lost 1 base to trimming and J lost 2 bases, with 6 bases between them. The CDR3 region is CASSPQGTYEQYF. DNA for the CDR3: TGTGCCAGCTCACCACAGGGAACCTACGAGCAGTACTTC.

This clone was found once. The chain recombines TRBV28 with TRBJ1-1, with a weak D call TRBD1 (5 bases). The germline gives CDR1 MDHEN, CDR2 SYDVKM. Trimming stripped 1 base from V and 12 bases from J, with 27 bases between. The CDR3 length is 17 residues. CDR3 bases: TGTGCCAGCAGTTTATTCCCCTCGGGGGGATCGGACCGAGTAACTTTCTTT. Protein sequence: CASSLFPSGGSDRVTFF.

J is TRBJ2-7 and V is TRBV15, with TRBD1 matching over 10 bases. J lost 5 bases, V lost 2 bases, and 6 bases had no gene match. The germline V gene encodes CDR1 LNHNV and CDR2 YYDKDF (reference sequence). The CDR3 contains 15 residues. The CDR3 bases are TGTGCCACCAGCAGACCGGGACAGGGGATCGACGAGCAGTACTTC. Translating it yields CATSRPGQGIDEQYF.

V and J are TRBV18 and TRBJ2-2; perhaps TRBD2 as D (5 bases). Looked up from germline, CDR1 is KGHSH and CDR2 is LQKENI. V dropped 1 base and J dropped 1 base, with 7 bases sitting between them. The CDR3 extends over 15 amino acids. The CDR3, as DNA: TGTGCCAGCTCACCACGCGGGTTGAACACCGGGGAGCTGTTTTTT. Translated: CASSPRGLNTGELFF.

Here the CDR3 reads CASSDSAGGNYGYTF. The CDR3 region has the DNA TGTGCCAGCAGTGACTCTGCAGGGGGAAACTATGGCTACACCTTC. J is TRBJ1-2 and V is TRBV6-4, with 7 positions matching TRBD1. The CDR3 length is 15 residues. Germline-derived CDR1 and CDR2 are MRHNA and SNTAGT. V shed 0 bases, J shed 2 bases, and the junction held 3 bases outside the gene matches.

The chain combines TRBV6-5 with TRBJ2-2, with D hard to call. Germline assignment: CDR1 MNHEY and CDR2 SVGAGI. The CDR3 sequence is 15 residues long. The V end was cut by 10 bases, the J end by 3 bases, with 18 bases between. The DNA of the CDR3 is TGTGCCACGCGTCAGCAGGCAAGACACACCGGGGAGCTGTTTTTT. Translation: CATRQQARHTGELFF.

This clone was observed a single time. CDR3 sequence: CASSFGGNTEAFF. Here the CDR3 DNA reads TGTGCCAGCAGCTTCGGGGGTAACACTGAAGCTTTCTTT. V usage is TRBV7-2 and J usage is TRBJ1-1; tentative D call: TRBD1 (5 bases). This CDR3 has 13 amino acids. Germline loops: CDR1 SGHTA, CDR2 FQGNSA. Trimming removed 3 bases from V and 2 bases from J, with 7 bases in between.

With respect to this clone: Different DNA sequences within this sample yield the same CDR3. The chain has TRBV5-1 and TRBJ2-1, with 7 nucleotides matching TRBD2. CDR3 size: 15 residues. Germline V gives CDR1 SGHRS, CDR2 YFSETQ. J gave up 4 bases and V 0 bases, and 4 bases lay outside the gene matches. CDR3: CASSLAGGGYNEQFF. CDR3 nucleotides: TGCGCCAGCAGCTTGGCGGGGGGAGGGTACAATGAGCAGTTCTTC.

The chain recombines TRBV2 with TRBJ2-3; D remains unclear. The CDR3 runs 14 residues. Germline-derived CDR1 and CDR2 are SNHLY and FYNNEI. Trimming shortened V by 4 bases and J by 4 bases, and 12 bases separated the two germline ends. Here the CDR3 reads CASSGWMRSDTQYF. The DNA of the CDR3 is TGTGCCAGCAGTGGGTGGATGAGGTCAGATACGCAGTATTTT.

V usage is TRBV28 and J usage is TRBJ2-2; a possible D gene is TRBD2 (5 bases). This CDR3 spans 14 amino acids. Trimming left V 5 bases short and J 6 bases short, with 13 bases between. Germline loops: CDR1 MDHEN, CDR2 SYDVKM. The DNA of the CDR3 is TGTGCCAGCAGTCCCCCGATGCGGGCCGGGGAGCTGTTTTTT. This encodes CASSPPMRAGELFF.

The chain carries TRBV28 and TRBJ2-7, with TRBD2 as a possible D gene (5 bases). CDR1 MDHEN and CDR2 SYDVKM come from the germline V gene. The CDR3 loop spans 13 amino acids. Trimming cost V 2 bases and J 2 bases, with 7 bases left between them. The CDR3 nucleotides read TGTGCCAGCAGTTTAACTAGTGCCTACGAGCAGTACTTC. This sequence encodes CASSLTSAYEQYF.

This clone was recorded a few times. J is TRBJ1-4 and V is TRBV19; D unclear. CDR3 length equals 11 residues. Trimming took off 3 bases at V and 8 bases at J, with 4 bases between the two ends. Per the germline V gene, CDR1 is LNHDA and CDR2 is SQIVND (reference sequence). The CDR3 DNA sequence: TGTGCCAGTAGTATTGGGGAAAAACTGTTTTTT. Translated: CASSIGEKLFF.

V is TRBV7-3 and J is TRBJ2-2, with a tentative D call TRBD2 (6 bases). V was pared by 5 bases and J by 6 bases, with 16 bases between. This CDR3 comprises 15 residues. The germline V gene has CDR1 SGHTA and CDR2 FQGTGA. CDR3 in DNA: TGTGCCAGCAGCCAAAAAGGCACTAGCCCCGGGGAGCTGTTTTTT. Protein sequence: CASSQKGTSPGELFF.

CDR3: CASRSTGGTHNEQFF. The CDR3 nucleotides read TGTGCCAGCAGGTCGACAGGGGGTACTCACAATGAGCAGTTCTTC. The chain couples TRBV11-3 to TRBJ2-1, with TRBD1 identical over 9 bases. V shed 6 bases, J shed 5 bases, and the junction held 8 bases outside the gene matches. The length of the CDR3 is 15 residues. Germline V CDR1 and CDR2: SGHNT, YENEEA.

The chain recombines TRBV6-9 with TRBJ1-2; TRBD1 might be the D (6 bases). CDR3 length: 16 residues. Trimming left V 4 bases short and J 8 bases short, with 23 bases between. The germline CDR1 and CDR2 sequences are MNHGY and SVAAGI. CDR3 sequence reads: CASSFYGTPAAYGYTF. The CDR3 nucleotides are TGTGCCAGCAGTTTCTACGGGACACCCGCAGCCTACGGCTACACCTTC.

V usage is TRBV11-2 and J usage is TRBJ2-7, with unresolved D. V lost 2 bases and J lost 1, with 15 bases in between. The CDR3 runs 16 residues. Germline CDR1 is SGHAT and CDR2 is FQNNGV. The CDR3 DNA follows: TGTGCCAGCAGCTTAAGTACTACTTCCCCGTCCTACGAGCAGTACTTC. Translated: CASSLSTTSPSYEQYF.

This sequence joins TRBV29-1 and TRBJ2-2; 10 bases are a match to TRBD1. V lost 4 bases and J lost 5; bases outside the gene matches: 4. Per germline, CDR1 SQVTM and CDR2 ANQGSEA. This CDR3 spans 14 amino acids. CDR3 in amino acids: CSVGRTGGTGELFF. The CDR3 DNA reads TGCAGCGTTGGGAGGACAGGGGGTACCGGGGAGCTGTTTTTT.

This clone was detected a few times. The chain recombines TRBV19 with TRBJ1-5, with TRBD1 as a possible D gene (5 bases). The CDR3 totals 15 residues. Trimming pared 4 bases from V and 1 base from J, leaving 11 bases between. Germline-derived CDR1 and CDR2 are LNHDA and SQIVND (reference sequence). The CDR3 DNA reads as TGTGCCAGTAGTACTCAGGGAGGCAGCAATCAGCCCCAGCATTTT. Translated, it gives CASSTQGGSNQPQHF.

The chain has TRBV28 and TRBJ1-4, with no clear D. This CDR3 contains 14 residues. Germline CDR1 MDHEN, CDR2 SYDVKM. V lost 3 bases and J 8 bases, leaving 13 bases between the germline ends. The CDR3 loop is CASSLEGRGEKLFF. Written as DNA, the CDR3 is TGTGCCAGCAGTTTGGAGGGTCGCGGGGAAAAACTGTTTTTT.

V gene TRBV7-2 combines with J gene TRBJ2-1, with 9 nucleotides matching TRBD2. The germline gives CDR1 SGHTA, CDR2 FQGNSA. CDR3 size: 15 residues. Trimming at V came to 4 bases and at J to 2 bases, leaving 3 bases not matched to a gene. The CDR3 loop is CASSSSGATYNEQFF. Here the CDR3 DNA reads TGTGCCAGCAGCTCTAGCGGGGCTACCTACAATGAGCAGTTCTTC.

CDR3 loop: CASSQELAGGYGETQYF. DNA of the CDR3: TGTGCCAGCAGCCAAGAGCTGGCGGGGGGCTATGGGGAGACCCAGTACTTC. The chain combines TRBV4-2 with TRBJ2-5, with 8 bases lining up with TRBD2. The germline V gene has CDR1 LGHNA and CDR2 YNFKEQ. The CDR3 is made up of 17 amino acids. The J segment lost 5 bases and the V segment lost 0 bases, leaving 11 bases of the junction unmatched.

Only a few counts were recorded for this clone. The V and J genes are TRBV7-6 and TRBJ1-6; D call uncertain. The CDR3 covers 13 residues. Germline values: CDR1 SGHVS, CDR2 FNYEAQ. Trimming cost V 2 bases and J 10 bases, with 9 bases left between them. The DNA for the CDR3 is TGTGCCAGCAGCTTAAGATCAGAATCACCCCTCCACTTT. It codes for CASSLRSESPLHF.

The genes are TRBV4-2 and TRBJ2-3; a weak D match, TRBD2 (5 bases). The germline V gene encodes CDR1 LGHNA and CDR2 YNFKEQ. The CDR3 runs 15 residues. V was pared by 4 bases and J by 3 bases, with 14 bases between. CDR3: CASSRRLGATDTQYF. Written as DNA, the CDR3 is TGTGCCAGCAGCCGAAGACTGGGAGCTACAGATACGCAGTATTTT.

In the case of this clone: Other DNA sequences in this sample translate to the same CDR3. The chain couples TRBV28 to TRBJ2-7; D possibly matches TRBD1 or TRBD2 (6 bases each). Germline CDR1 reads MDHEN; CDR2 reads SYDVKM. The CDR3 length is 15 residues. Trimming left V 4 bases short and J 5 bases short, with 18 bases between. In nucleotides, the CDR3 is TGTGCCAGCAGTTCACGGGGGCAGGGGAGGAACGAGCAGTACTTC. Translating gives CASSSRGQGRNEQYF.